This T cell receptor beta chain was sequenced during a study of blood T cell repertoires in COVID-19. Whole-study context: Spain, Italy and the United States supplied samples that represented acute and convalescent COVID-19. The analysed material was cDNA or gDNA that came from T cells, B-cell-depleted T cells, or PBMCs.

Here immunoSEQ multiplex PCR was the method, and the copy in TCRdb shows in-frame clones only, minus some. The sample includes roughly 300,000 clones, about 90% of them seen just once. The germline gives CDR1 MDHEN, CDR2 SYDVKM. The length of the CDR3 is 14 residues. Trimming stripped 2 bases from V and 11 bases from J, with 16 bases between. Clinical history as reported by participants underpinned cohort assignment. The source material was PBMCs or T cells enriched from blood (not recorded which). This chain connects TRBV28 to TRBJ2-4; D is perhaps TRBD2 (6 bases). This receptor was taken from a woman aged 30 to 39 who had recovered from COVID-19. CDR3 in amino acids: CASSLMAGKAVQYF. The DNA for the CDR3 is TGTGCCAGCAGTTTAATGGCGGGGAAAGCCGTTCAGTACTTC. The full variable domain, in which reference TRBV28 and TRBJ2-4 provide the parts outside the CDR3, is DVKVTQSSRYLVKRTGEKVFLECVQDMDHENMFWYRQDPGLGLRLIYFSYDVKMKEKGDIPEGYSVSREKKERFSLILESASTNQTSMYLCASSLMAGKAVQYFGAGTRLSVL.